A single sample gave rise to the 29 T cell receptor beta chains below, sequenced in a study of T cell responses to AZD1222 COVID-19 vaccine. Generated by immunoSEQ multiplex PCR, the TCRdb table keeps only in-frame clones and is missing some. Of roughly 85,000 clones in the sample, approximately 85% are singletons; the top ten hold approximately 4.8%. The sequences come from peripheral blood, collected on day 0 of MenACWY control vaccination. The receptors originated from an adult in good health.

The genes are TRBV5-1 and TRBJ1-6, with D unresolved. Per germline, CDR1 SGHRS and CDR2 YFSETQ. V was shortened by 4 bases and J by 10 bases, with 12 bases between the two germline ends. This CDR3 has 13 amino acids. CDR3 in amino acids: CASSPERISPLHF. CDR3 coding DNA: TGCGCCAGCAGCCCTGAGAGAATATCACCCCTCCACTTT.

The chain carries TRBV4-1 and TRBJ1-6; D call uncertain. The CDR3 has 15 residues. In germline, CDR1 is MGHRA, CDR2 YSYEKL. V dropped 0 bases and J dropped 9 bases, with 12 bases sitting between them. CDR3 nucleotide sequence: TGCGCCAGCAGCCAAGAACCAATTCTCCTTTCACCCCTCCACTTT. It specifies CASSQEPILLSPLHF.

The V and J genes are TRBV5-1 and TRBJ2-5; 7 bases match TRBD2. Germline CDR1 reads SGHRS; CDR2 reads YFSETQ. Germline trimming cut 6 bases from V and 5 bases from J; bases unmatched to any gene: 7. The CDR3 length is 13 residues. The CDR3 spells CASTNGGSETQYF. The CDR3 nucleotides read TGCGCCAGCACGAACGGGGGGAGTGAGACCCAGTACTTC.

The chain joins TRBV7-2 to TRBJ1-2, with D tentatively TRBD1 (5 bases). Germline V gene data show CDR1 as SGHTA and CDR2 as FQGNSA. V lost 5 bases and J lost 8, with 18 bases in between. This CDR3 is built from 14 residues. The CDR3 coding sequence is TGTGCCAGCAGCCTTATAACAGGCCGGAGCGGCTACACCTTC. It encodes CASSLITGRSGYTF. Based on the CDR3 plus reference TRBV7-2 and TRBJ1-2, the full variable domain is GAGVSQSPSNKVTEKGKDVELRCDPISGHTALYWYRQSLGQGLEFLIYFQGNSAPDKSGLPSDRFSAERTGGSVSTLTIQRTQQEDSAVYLCASSLITGRSGYTFGSGTRLTVV.

This clone has a single count. The CDR3 region is CASSPTTGLSSGNTIYF. Written as DNA, the CDR3 is TGTGCCAGCTCACCGACAACGGGGCTTAGCTCTGGAAACACCATATATTTT. The V call is TRBV18, the J call TRBJ1-3; a possible D gene is TRBD1 (5 bases). Trimming pared 3 bases from V and 0 bases from J, leaving 15 bases between. Germline V gene data show CDR1 as KGHSH and CDR2 as LQKENI. This CDR3 is 17 amino acids long.

This clone was seen a few times. This rearrangement joins TRBV18 to TRBJ1-4; D remains ambiguous. The CDR3 loop spans 14 amino acids. Trimming cost V 3 bases and J 2 bases, with 7 bases left between them. Germline V gives CDR1 KGHSH, CDR2 LQKENI. CDR3 in DNA: TGTGCCAGCTCACCCTCGCAGACTAATGAAAAACTGTTTTTT. Translated: CASSPSQTNEKLFF.

The chain is built from TRBV7-9 and TRBJ2-3; D unclear. This CDR3 is 16 amino acids long. Trimming shortened V by 1 base and J by 2 bases, and 13 bases separated the two germline ends. Germline V gives CDR1 SEHNR, CDR2 FQNEAQ (reference sequence). The CDR3 region has the DNA TGTGCCAGCAGCTTAGTGGAGTCGGGCGACACAGATACGCAGTATTTT. It translates to CASSLVESGDTDTQYF.

The gene calls are TRBV9 and TRBJ1-2, with D possibly being TRBD1 (5 bases). Germline V gene lookup returns CDR1 SGDLS and CDR2 YYNGEE. The CDR3 loop spans 15 amino acids. V lost 4 bases to trimming and J lost 2 bases, with 15 bases between them. For the CDR3, the DNA is TGTGCCAGCAGCCCCCCCGGGACGGAAAACTATGGCTACACCTTC. This codes for CASSPPGTENYGYTF.

V gene TRBV27 combines with J gene TRBJ1-4; no clear D. V was clipped by 8 bases and J by 8 bases, with 15 bases between them. The CDR3 sequence is 13 residues long. CDR1 and CDR2 (germline): MNHEY, SMNVEV (reference sequence). CDR3 nucleotide sequence: TGTGCCAGCCTCGACCGGGGTGGGGAAAAACTGTTTTTT. Translating it yields CASLDRGGEKLFF.

CDR3 DNA: TGTGCCAGCAGCTTACAAACATCCAAGCAGTTCTTC. This sequence encodes CASSLQTSKQFF. V is TRBV7-9 and J is TRBJ2-1; D not certain. Trimming removed 2 bases at V and 11 bases at J, with 10 bases between. The CDR3 consists of 12 residues. In germline, CDR1 is SEHNR, CDR2 FQNEAQ (reference sequence).

The rearrangement joins TRBV11-2 to TRBJ1-1; TRBD1 is a possible D gene (5 bases). Germline values: CDR1 SGHAT, CDR2 FQNNGV. CDR3 size: 13 residues. The V end lost 3 bases, the J end lost 1 base, and 6 bases lay between the germline ends. The CDR3 is CASSFDRNTEAFF. The DNA for the CDR3 is TGTGCCAGCAGCTTTGACAGGAACACTGAAGCTTTCTTT.

V usage is TRBV2 and J usage is TRBJ1-1; 7 positions match TRBD1. The CDR3 consists of 14 residues. The V gene end was trimmed by 11 bases and the J gene end by 3 bases; junction bases not matched to a gene: 12. The germline gives CDR1 SNHLY, CDR2 FYNNEI. CDR3: CASKGAREDTEAFF. CDR3 DNA sequence: TGTGCCTCTAAGGGGGCCAGGGAGGACACTGAAGCTTTCTTT.

This rearrangement joins TRBV29-1 to TRBJ1-2, with 10 bases fitting TRBD1. Germline V gene sequence: CDR1 SQVTM, CDR2 ANQGSEA. With V trimmed by 8 bases and J by 7 bases, 10 bases remained unmatched. The CDR3 covers 13 residues. The CDR3 is CSSGTGDVGGYTF. The CDR3 DNA reads TGCAGCTCGGGGACAGGGGACGTAGGTGGCTACACCTTC.

The chain recombines TRBV19 with TRBJ1-1; TRBD1 might be the D (5 bases). The CDR3 extends over 15 amino acids. V lost 1 base and J lost 6, with 15 bases in between. From germline, CDR1 is LNHDA and CDR2 SQIVND (reference sequence). For the CDR3, the DNA is TGTGCCAGTAGTATAGTACAGGCCATCGGCTCTGAAGCTTTCTTT. Residues: CASSIVQAIGSEAFF.

The chain links TRBV6-1 to TRBJ1-2; D gene ambiguous. This CDR3 contains 15 residues. Germline V lookup: CDR1 MNHNS, CDR2 SASEGT. V lost 3 bases to trimming and J lost 2 bases, with 13 bases between them. The CDR3 protein is CASSEGGALNYGYTF. The CDR3 nucleotides read TGTGCCAGCAGTGAGGGTGGTGCGCTCAACTATGGCTACACCTTC.

The chain carries TRBV5-6 and TRBJ2-7; TRBD2 aligns across 8 bases. The trim removed 4 bases at V and 3 bases at J, leaving 12 bases unmatched. Germline-derived CDR1 and CDR2 are SGHDT and YYEEEE. CDR3 length: 16 residues. CDR3 amino acids: CASSRRGVGSGYEQYF. CDR3 bases: TGTGCCAGCAGCAGGCGGGGGGTTGGCAGCGGCTACGAGCAGTACTTC.

J is TRBJ1-5 and V is TRBV6-1; a weak D match, TRBD1 (5 bases). Germline values: CDR1 MNHNS, CDR2 SASEGT. CDR3 length: 16 residues. Trimming pared 3 bases from V and 0 bases from J, leaving 12 bases between. CDR3 protein: CASSEGWGNSNQPQHF. The CDR3 coding sequence is TGTGCCAGCAGTGAGGGATGGGGCAATAGCAATCAGCCCCAGCATTTT.

This clone has more than one count but fewer than ten. At the DNA level, this CDR3 is encoded by other sequences in the same sample as well. This chain's CDR3 is CASSFLGGNQPQHF. In DNA form, the CDR3 reads TGTGCCAGCAGTTTTTTGGGGGGCAATCAGCCCCAGCATTTT. This chain links TRBV28 with TRBJ1-5; a weak D match, TRBD1 (5 bases). The CDR3 totals 14 residues. The V end was cut by 3 bases, the J end by 2 bases, with 8 bases between. Germline CDR1 MDHEN, CDR2 SYDVKM. The variable domain in full, with the rest retrieved from reference TRBV28 and TRBJ1-5, is DVKVTQSSRYLVKRTGEKVFLECVQDMDHENMFWYRQDPGLGLRLIYFSYDVKMKEKGDIPEGYSVSREKKERFSLILESASTNQTSMYLCASSFLGGNQPQHFGDGTRLSIL.

This clone was detected a few times. The chain carries TRBV7-8 and TRBJ1-2, with 7 bases lining up with TRBD1. Germline CDR1 and CDR2: SGHVS and FQNEAQ. The CDR3 runs 15 residues. The V gene end was trimmed by 4 bases and the J gene end by 8 bases; junction bases not matched to a gene: 13. The CDR3 bases are TGTGCCAGCAGCTCTCGTACAGACAGGGCTGGGGGCTACACCTTC. As protein: CASSSRTDRAGGYTF. Variable domain in full (rest from reference TRBV7-8 and TRBJ1-2): GAGVSQSPRYKVAKRGQDVALRCDPISGHVSLFWYQQALGQGPEFLTYFQNEAQLDKSGLPSDRFFAERPEGSVSTLKIQRTQQEDSAVYLCASSSRTDRAGGYTFGSGTRLTVV.

The rearrangement uses TRBV5-1 and TRBJ2-1, with 8 bases aligning to TRBD1. Unmatched junction bases numbered 4, after V lost 2 bases and J lost 6 bases. CDR1 and CDR2 (germline): SGHRS, YFSETQ. The CDR3 is 14 amino acids. Here the CDR3 reads CASSFGQGSNEQFF. CDR3 DNA sequence: TGCGCCAGCAGCTTCGGACAGGGCAGCAATGAGCAGTTCTTC.

The chain combines TRBV19 with TRBJ1-1; the D gene is possibly TRBD1 (6 bases). With 10 bases removed from V and 5 bases from J, the gap between germline ends came to 20 bases. Germline CDR1 is LNHDA and CDR2 is SQIVND (reference sequence). The CDR3 length is 14 residues. This CDR3 reads CATAVGGGGTEAFF. CDR3 DNA sequence: TGTGCCACCGCGGTGGGGGGCGGCGGGACTGAAGCTTTCTTT.

J is TRBJ2-7 and V is TRBV4-3; weak D call: TRBD1 (6 bases). CDR1 and CDR2 from the germline V gene are LGHNA and YSLEER. The CDR3 has 17 amino acids. The V end lost 0 bases, the J end lost 4 bases, and 19 bases lay between the germline ends. DNA for the CDR3: TGCGCCAGCAGCCAAGATCACACAGGGTTGTATACTTACGAGCAGTACTTC. Protein: CASSQDHTGLYTYEQYF.

The J gene is TRBJ2-7, the V gene TRBV9, with 10 bases matching TRBD1. Germline CDR1 reads SGDLS; CDR2 reads YYNGEE. The ends lost 4 bases at V and 6 bases at J; junction bases unmatched: 7. The CDR3 totals 14 residues. The CDR3 sequence is CASSPRTGGSEQYF. The CDR3 DNA reads TGTGCCAGCAGCCCCCGGACAGGGGGGAGCGAGCAGTACTTC.

This clone came up once. DNA of the CDR3: TGTGCCAGCTCACCGGATCTAGCAGATGAGCAGTTCTTC. Amino acid sequence: CASSPDLADEQFF. The chain recombines TRBV18 with TRBJ2-1, with D perhaps TRBD2 (5 bases). CDR1 is KGHSH, CDR2 LQKENI, per germline. The CDR3 extends over 13 amino acids. V shed 3 bases and J shed 8 bases, with 11 bases lying between them.

The CDR3 here is CASSSLDSLAGESYF. The CDR3 DNA sequence: TGTGCCAGCAGTTCCCTCGACTCCCTAGCGGGGGAATCGTACTTC. J is TRBJ2-7 and V is TRBV27; 10 nucleotides line up with TRBD2. CDR3 length equals 15 residues. With V trimmed by 4 bases and J by 12 bases, 15 bases remained unmatched. Germline V CDR1 and CDR2: MNHEY, SMNVEV (reference sequence).

This clone was recorded once. The chain combines TRBV4-1 with TRBJ2-7, with 9 nucleotides matching TRBD1. Germline values: CDR1 MGHRA, CDR2 YSYEKL. The trim removed 6 bases at V and 4 bases at J, leaving 7 bases unmatched. The CDR3 is made up of 14 amino acids. The CDR3 DNA is TGCGCCAGCAGTCCGGGACAGGGAGGGTACGAGCAGTACTTC. This translates into CASSPGQGGYEQYF.

The CDR3 loop reads CASSETGGDMIVPGANVLTF. The CDR3 nucleotides are TGTGCCAGCAGTGAAACAGGGGGCGATATGATAGTCCCTGGGGCCAACGTCCTGACTTTC. The chain couples TRBV2 to TRBJ2-6, with 9 bases identical to TRBD1. The CDR3 covers 20 residues. CDR1 and CDR2 from the germline V gene are SNHLY and FYNNEI. The junction had 13 bases not matched to a gene; V was cut back by 2 bases and J by 2 bases.

CDR3 sequence reads: CASSSLDRTSGVYEQYF. The CDR3 nucleotides read TGTGCCAGCAGCTCCCTAGATCGGACTAGCGGGGTCTACGAGCAGTACTTC. The genes are TRBV7-6 and TRBJ2-7; 12 bases are shared with TRBD2. The V and J ends lost 4 bases and 3 bases, in that order; junction bases with no gene match: 10. CDR3 size: 17 residues. The germline CDR1 and CDR2 sequences are SGHVS and FNYEAQ.

The V gene is TRBV11-1, the J gene TRBJ2-3, with a tentative D call TRBD2 (5 bases). Germline CDR1 reads SGHAT; CDR2 reads FQDESV (reference sequence). This CDR3 spans 15 amino acids. V gave up 5 bases and J gave up 1 base, with 13 bases separating them. The CDR3 region is CASSQRRVGTDTQYF. For the CDR3, the DNA is TGTGCCAGCAGCCAAAGGCGGGTAGGCACAGATACGCAGTATTTT. Full variable domain (rest looked up from reference TRBV11-1 and TRBJ2-3): EAEVAQSPRYKITEKSQAVAFWCDPISGHATLYWYRQILGQGPELLVQFQDESVVDDSQLPKDRFSAERLKGVDSTLKIQPAELGDSAMYLCASSQRRVGTDTQYFGPGTRLTVL.